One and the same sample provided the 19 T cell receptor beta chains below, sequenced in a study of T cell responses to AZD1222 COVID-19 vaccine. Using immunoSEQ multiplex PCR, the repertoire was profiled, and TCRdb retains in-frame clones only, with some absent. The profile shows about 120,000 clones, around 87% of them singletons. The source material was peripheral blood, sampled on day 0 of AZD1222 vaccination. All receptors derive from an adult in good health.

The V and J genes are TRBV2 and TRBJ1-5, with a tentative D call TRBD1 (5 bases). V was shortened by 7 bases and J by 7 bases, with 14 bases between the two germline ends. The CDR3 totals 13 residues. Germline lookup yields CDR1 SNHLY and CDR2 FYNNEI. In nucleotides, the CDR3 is TGTGCCAGCACCCGGCGGGGGGACCAGCCCCAGCATTTT. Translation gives CASTRRGDQPQHF.

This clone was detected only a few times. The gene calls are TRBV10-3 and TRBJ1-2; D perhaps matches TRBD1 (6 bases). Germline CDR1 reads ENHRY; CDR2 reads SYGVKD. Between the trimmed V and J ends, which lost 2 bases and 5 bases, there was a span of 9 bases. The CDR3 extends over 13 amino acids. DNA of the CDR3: TGTGCCATCAGTGAGGGACAGACATATGGCTACACCTTC. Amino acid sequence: CAISEGQTYGYTF.

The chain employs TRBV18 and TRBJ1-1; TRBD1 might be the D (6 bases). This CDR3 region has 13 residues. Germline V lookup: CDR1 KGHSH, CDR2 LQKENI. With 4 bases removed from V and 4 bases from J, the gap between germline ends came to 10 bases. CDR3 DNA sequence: TGTGCCAGCTCACAGGGACACGGCACTGAAGCTTTCTTT. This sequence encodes CASSQGHGTEAFF.

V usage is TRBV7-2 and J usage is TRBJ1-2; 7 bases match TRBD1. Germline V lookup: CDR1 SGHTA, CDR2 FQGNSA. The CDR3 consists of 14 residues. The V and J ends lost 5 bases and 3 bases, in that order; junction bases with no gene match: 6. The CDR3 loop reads CASSKGAQDYGYTF. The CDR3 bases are TGTGCCAGCAGCAAGGGGGCGCAGGACTATGGCTACACCTTC.

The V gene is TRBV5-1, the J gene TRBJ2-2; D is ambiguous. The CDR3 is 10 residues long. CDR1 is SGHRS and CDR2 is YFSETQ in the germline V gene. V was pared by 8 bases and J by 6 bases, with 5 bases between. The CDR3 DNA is TGCGCCAGACCCCCCGGGGAGCTGTTTTTT. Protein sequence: CARPPGELFF.

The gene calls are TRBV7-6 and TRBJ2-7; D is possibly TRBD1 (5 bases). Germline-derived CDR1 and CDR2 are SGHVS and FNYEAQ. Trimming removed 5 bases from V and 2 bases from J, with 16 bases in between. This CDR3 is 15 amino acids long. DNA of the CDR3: TGTGCCAGCAGCGCTTTGGGGCCACTAACCTACGAGCAGTACTTC. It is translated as CASSALGPLTYEQYF.

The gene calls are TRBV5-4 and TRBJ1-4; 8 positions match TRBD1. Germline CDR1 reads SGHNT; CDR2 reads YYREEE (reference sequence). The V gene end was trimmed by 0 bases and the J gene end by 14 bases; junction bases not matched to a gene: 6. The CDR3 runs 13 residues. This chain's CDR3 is CASSLGQGNRLFF. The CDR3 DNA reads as TGTGCCAGCAGCTTGGGACAGGGGAATAGGCTGTTTTTT.

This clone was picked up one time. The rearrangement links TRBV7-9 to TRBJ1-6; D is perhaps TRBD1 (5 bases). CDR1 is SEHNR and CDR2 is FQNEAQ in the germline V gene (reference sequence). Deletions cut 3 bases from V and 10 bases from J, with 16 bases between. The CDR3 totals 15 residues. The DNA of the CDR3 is TGTGCCAGCAGCTTGCCGGGGGTCCCATCCTCACCCCTCCACTTT. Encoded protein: CASSLPGVPSSPLHF.

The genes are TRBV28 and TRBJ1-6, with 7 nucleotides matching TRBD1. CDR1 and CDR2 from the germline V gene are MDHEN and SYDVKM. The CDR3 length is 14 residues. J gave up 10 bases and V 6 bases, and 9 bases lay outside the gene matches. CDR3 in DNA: TGTGCCAGCAGGGAGGGGGCGAATCACTCACCCCTCCACTTT. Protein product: CASREGANHSPLHF.

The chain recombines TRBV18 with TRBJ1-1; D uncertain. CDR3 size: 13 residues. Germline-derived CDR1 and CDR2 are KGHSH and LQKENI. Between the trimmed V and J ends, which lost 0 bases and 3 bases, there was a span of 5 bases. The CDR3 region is CASSPPEYTEAFF. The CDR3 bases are TGTGCCAGCTCACCACCGGAGTACACTGAAGCTTTCTTT.

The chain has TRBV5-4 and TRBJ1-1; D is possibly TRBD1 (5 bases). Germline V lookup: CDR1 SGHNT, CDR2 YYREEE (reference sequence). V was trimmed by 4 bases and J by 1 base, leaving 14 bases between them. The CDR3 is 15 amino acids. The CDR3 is CASSAGKGRNTEAFF. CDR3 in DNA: TGTGCCAGCAGCGCCGGCAAGGGGCGGAACACTGAAGCTTTCTTT.

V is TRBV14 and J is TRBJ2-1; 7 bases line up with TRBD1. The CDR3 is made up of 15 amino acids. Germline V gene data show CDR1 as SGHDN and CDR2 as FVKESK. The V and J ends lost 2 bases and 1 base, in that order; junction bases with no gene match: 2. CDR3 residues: CASSQPGQSYNEQFF. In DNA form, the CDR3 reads TGTGCCAGCAGCCAACCGGGACAGTCCTACAATGAGCAGTTCTTC.

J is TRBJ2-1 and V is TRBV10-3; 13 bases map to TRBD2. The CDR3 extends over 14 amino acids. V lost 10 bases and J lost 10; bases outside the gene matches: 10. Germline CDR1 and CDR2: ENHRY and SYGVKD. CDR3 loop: CASGTSGVGWEQFF. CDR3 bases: TGTGCCAGCGGGACTAGCGGGGTAGGGTGGGAGCAGTTCTTC.

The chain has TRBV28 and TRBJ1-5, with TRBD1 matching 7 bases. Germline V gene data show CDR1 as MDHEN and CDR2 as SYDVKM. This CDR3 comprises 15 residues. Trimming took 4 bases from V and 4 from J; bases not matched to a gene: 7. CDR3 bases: TGTGCCAGCAGTTGGGACAGAGTAGGGAATCAGCCCCAGCATTTT. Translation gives CASSWDRVGNQPQHF.

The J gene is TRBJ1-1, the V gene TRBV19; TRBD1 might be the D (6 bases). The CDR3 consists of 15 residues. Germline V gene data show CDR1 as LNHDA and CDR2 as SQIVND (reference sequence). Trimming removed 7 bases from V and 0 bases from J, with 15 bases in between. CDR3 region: CASIPPGTLNTEAFF. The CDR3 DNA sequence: TGTGCCAGTATCCCCCCCGGGACACTGAACACTGAAGCTTTCTTT. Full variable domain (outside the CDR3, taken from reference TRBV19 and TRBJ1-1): DGGITQSPKYLFRKEGQNVTLSCEQNLNHDAMYWYRQDPGQGLRLIYYSQIVNDFQKGDIAEGYSVSREKKESFPLTVTSAQKNPTAFYLCASIPPGTLNTEAFFGQGTRLTVV.

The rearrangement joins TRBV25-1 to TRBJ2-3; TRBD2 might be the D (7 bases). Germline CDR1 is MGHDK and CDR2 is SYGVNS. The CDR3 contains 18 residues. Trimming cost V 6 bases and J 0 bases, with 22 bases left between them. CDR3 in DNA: TGTGCCAGCAGCCAGGGGAGGGGGGGACCCCCTAGCACAGATACGCAGTATTTT. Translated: CASSQGRGGPPSTDTQYF.

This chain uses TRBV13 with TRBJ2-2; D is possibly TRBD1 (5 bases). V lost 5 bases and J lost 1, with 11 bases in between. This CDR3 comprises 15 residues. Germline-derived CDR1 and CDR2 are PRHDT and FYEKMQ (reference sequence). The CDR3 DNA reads TGTGCCAGCAGCCCTCAGGGCCAGAACACCGGGGAGCTGTTTTTT. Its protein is CASSPQGQNTGELFF.

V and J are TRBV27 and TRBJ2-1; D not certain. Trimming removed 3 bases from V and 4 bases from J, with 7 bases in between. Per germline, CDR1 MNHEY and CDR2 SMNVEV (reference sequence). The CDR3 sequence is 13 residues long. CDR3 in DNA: TGTGCCAGCAGTTTGGCAGTATACAATGAGCAGTTCTTC. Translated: CASSLAVYNEQFF.

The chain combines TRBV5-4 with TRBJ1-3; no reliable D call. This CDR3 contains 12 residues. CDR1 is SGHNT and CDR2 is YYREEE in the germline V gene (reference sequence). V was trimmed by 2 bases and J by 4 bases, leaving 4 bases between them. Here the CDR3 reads CASSFPGNTIYF. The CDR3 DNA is TGTGCCAGCAGCTTCCCCGGAAACACCATATATTTT.